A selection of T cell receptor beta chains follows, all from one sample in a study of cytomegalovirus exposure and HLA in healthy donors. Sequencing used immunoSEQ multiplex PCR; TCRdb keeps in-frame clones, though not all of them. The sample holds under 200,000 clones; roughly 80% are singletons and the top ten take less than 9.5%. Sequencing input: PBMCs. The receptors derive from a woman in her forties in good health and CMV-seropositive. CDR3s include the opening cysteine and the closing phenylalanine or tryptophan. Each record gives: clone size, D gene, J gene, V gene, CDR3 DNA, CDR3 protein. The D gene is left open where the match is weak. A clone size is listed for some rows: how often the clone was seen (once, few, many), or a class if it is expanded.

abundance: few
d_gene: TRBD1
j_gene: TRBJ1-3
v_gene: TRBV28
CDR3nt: TGTGCCAGCAGGGAACAGGGGGCAAACACCATATATTTT
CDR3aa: CASREQGANTIYF

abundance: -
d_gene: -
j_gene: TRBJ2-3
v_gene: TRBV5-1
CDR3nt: TGCGCCAGCAGCTTGGACACGACTGCAGATACGCAGTATTTT
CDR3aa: CASSLDTTADTQYF

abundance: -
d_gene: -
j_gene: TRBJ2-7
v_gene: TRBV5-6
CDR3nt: TGTGCCAGCAGCTCAACCTACGAGCAGTACTTC
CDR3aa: CASSSTYEQYF

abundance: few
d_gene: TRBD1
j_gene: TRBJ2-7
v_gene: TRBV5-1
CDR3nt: TGCGCCAGCAGTTCCGGGACAGAATACGAGCAGTACTTC
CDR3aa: CASSSGTEYEQYF

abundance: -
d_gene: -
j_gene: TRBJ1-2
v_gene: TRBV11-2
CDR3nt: TGTGCCAGCAGCTACCCACTCAGGGATGAGGGCTACACCTTC
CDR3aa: CASSYPLRDEGYTF

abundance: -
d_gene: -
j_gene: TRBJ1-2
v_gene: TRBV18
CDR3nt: TGTGCCAGCTCACTCGACAGCAACTATGGCTACACCTTC
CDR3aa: CASSLDSNYGYTF

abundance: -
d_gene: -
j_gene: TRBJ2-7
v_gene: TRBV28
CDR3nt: TGTGCCAGCAGTTTCACGATTCCGTCAGGGGAAGAGCAGTACTTC
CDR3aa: CASSFTIPSGEEQYF

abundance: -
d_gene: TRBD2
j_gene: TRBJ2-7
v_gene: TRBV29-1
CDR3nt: TGCAGCGTTGGGGGGGACTACCTATCCCACTACGAGCAGTACTTC
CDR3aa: CSVGGDYLSHYEQYF

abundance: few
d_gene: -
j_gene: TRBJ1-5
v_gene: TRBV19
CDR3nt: TGTGCCAGTAGTCCAACCGGGACAAGGGGACAGCATTTT
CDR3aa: CASSPTGTRGQHF

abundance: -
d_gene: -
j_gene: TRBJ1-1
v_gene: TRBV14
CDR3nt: TGTGCCAGCAGCCAGGGTCGGGGCACTGAAGCTTTCTTT
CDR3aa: CASSQGRGTEAFF

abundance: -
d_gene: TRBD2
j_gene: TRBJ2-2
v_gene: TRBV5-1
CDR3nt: TGCGCCAGCAGCCCCGGGGGACTAGCGGATGCCGGGGAGCTGTTTTTT
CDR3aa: CASSPGGLADAGELFF

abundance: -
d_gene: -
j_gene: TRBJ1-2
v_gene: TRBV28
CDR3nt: TGTGCCAGCAGTTCAAGTCGACAGGTCCACTATGGCTACACCTTC
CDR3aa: CASSSSRQVHYGYTF

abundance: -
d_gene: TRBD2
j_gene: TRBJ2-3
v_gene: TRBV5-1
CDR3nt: TGCGCCAGCAGCTTATCGAGCGGGATCACAGATACGCAGTATTTT
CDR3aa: CASSLSSGITDTQYF

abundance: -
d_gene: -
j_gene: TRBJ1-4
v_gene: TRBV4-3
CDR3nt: TGCGCCAGCAGCCAGGGGGACTTGGGAGGTAATGAAAAACTGTTTTTT
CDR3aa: CASSQGDLGGNEKLFF

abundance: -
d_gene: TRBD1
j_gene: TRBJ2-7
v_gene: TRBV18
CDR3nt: TGTGCCAGCTCACTTGGGCCCCCTTATCAGGGGGCGTTCTACGAGCAGTACTTC
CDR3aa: CASSLGPPYQGAFYEQYF

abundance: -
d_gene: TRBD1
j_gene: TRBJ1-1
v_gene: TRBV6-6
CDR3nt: TGTGCCAGCAGCAGATCGGGACAGATCATGAACACTGAAGCTTTCTTT
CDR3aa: CASSRSGQIMNTEAFF

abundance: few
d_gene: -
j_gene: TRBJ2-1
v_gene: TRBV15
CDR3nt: TGTGCCACCACCAGATATGGGACCGGGACATCCATGTACAATGAGCAGTTCTTC
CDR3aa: CATTRYGTGTSMYNEQFF

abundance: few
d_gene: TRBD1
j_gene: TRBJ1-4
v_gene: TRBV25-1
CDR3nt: TGTGCCAGCAGTAACCTCCTTGGGACAGCAAATGAAAAACTGTTTTTT
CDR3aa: CASSNLLGTANEKLFF

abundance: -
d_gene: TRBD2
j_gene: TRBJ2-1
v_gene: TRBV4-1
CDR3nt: TGCGCCAGCAGCCAAGATCTCCTACTAGCGGGAGGTGAGCAGTTCTTC
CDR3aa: CASSQDLLLAGGEQFF

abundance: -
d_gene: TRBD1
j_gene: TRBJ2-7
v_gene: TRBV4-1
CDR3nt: TGCGCCAGCAGCCAAGGGGACAGACCCTACGAGCAGTACTTC
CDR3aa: CASSQGDRPYEQYF

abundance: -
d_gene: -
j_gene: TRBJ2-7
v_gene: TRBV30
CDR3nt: TGTGCCTGGACCGAAGGGGTATCCTACGAGCAGTACTTC
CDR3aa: CAWTEGVSYEQYF